This is a list of T cell receptor beta chains from one sample in a study of a mutant IDH1 vaccine in newly diagnosed glioma. The antigens for these receptors are not known. Using immunoSEQ multiplex PCR, the repertoire was profiled, and TCRdb retains in-frame clones only, with some absent. The sample shows some 34,000 clones, 80% to 95% of them seen only once. Sequenced material: PBMCs, taken from a glioma patient whose treatment included an IDH1 peptide vaccine. These TCRs come from a woman between 40 and 55 years old with glioma. Each CDR3 is given with its conserved first and last residue.

j_gene,v_gene,CDR3aa
TRBJ2-2,TRBV6-1,CASSERFHTTFPGELFF
TRBJ2-7,TRBV7-8,CASSPGPLAYEQYF
TRBJ1-1,TRBV5-1,CASSSRGQGPNTEAFF
TRBJ1-2,TRBV5-1,CASSLEGPYGYTF
TRBJ2-7,TRBV4-3,CASSQERRFYEQYF
TRBJ2-2,TRBV4-3,CASSETGTRDTGELFF
TRBJ2-5,TRBV7-2,CASSKTGPRETQYF
TRBJ2-2,TRBV29-1,CSVDRANTGELFF
TRBJ2-3,TRBV7-9,CASSPDSSSTDTQYF
TRBJ1-3,TRBV6-1,CASTSSWYPGNTIYF
TRBJ1-3,TRBV9,CASSVTGDGSGNTIYF
TRBJ2-7,TRBV19,CATTTGQGTYEQYF
TRBJ1-4,TRBV4-2,CASSQPALNEKLFF
TRBJ2-7,TRBV19,CASSSASGAYEQYF
TRBJ2-2,TRBV6-6,CASSYAGTGELFF
TRBJ2-2,TRBV4-1,CASSRSAVFKEELFF
TRBJ2-7,TRBV2,CASRPQGDPSYEQYF
TRBJ2-5,TRBV7-9,CASSLGLSGETQYF
TRBJ1-1,TRBV6-1,CASSGTPGTEAFF
TRBJ2-2,TRBV27,CASSLTGSGGELFF
TRBJ2-6,TRBV25-1,CASSGSTGGTSGANVLTF
TRBJ1-4,TRBV7-8,CASSQGQGLDEKLFF
TRBJ1-3,TRBV15,CATSRSQGRDTIYF
TRBJ1-5,TRBV18,CASSHDSLDQPQHF
TRBJ2-1,TRBV4-2,CASSQGGQQGYEQFF
TRBJ2-5,TRBV19,CASSIGQVQETQYF
TRBJ1-6,TRBV7-2,CASSLQWAYNSPLHF
TRBJ2-7,TRBV14,CASSYRSQASSYEQYF
TRBJ2-5,TRBV15,CATSRVGQGQETQYF
TRBJ1-2,TRBV30,CAWSVTVYGYTF
TRBJ1-2,TRBV4-1,CASSPDRAGRTYGYTF
TRBJ2-3,TRBV2,CASTSVTDTQYF
TRBJ2-1,TRBV11-2,CASSLAPPLAGGPNEQFF
TRBJ1-5,TRBV7-9,CASSYSNQPQHF
TRBJ2-1,TRBV5-6,CASSLLGISYNEQFF
TRBJ1-2,TRBV7-9,CASSLQGYDGYTF
TRBJ1-1,TRBV4-1,CASSTGTGGTEAFF
TRBJ2-7,TRBV7-2,CASSRDRGYEQYF
TRBJ1-1,TRBV5-1,CASSLMTYPQNTEAFF
TRBJ1-3,TRBV6-5,CASSLGRTSGNTIYF
TRBJ2-7,TRBV4-1,CASSSGRGYEQYF
TRBJ2-2,TRBV27,CASSLRPRTGNTGELFF
TRBJ2-1,TRBV5-1,CASSLAGRVSYNEQFF
TRBJ2-6,TRBV29-1,CSVDVTGANVLTF
TRBJ2-1,TRBV7-8,CASSPGQQYEQFF
TRBJ2-1,TRBV30,CAWSVFLTSGRANEQFF
TRBJ2-1,TRBV29-1,CSVGPLDLLDEQFF
TRBJ2-7,TRBV19,CASSTILQGNEQYF
TRBJ1-5,TRBV27,CASSSWGNQPQHF
TRBJ1-5,TRBV4-2,CASSQDGGGEPQHF
TRBJ2-1,TRBV5-1,CASSFTAGLGQGQFF
TRBJ2-7,TRBV6-5,CASSYVGQGGYEQYF
TRBJ2-3,TRBV2,CASKRQNTDTQYF
TRBJ2-7,TRBV10-3,CAISDLGYEQYF
TRBJ2-7,TRBV5-1,CASSPSPGTSLSYEQYF